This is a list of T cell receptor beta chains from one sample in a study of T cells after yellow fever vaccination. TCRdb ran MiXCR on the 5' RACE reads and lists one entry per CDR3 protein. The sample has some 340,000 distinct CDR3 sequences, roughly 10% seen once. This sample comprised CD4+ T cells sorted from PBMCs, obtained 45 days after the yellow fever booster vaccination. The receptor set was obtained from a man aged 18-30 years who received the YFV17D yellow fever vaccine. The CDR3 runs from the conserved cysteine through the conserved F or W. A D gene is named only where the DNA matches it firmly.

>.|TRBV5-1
CASSLYGTEQYF
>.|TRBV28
CAIRRRRNEKLFF
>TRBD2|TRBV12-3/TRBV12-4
CASSLVGTSGGALYF
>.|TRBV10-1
CASSESTPGKAFF
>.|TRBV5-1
CASSPGPWGKETQYF
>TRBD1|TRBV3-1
CASGDREGEQYF
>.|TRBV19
CASTPPRLNTGELFF
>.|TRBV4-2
CASSRVNEAFF
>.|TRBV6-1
CASMRLQVKYSPLHF
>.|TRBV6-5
CASSYSTGSSYEQYF
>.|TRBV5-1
CASNGVLNTGELFF
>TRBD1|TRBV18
CASSPTAEGQALRTF
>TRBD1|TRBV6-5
CASKRTGGDYGYTF